One and the same sample provided the 18 T cell receptor beta chains below, sequenced in a study of beta chain features in type 1 diabetes. The study reverse transcribed the entire isolated RNA, so it sequenced expressed TCRB transcripts. TCRdb's table, derived via immunoSEQ multiplex PCR, lists solely in-frame clones and lacks some. This sample carries under 200,000 clones, just over 9% of them seen once, and the ten largest clones take 2% to 3%. Sequenced input: central memory CD4+ T cells from blood. The receptors shown here come from a woman under 30 in good health.

This clone was counted only a few times. The gene calls are TRBV20-1 and TRBJ2-7, with D possibly being TRBD1 (5 bases). Germline V lookup: CDR1 DFQATT, CDR2 SNEGSKA (reference sequence). V shed 5 bases and J shed 4 bases, with 9 bases lying between them. This CDR3 spans 11 amino acids. The CDR3 DNA reads as TGCAGTGCTTATCAGGGTTACGAGCAGTACTTC. This codes for CSAYQGYEQYF.

The DNA of the CDR3 is TGTGCCAGTAGTATATCAGCGGGAGCAACAGATGAGCAGTTCTTC. This gives the protein CASSISAGATDEQFF. V gene TRBV19 combines with J gene TRBJ2-1, with 8 bases identical to TRBD2. This CDR3 has 15 residues. V lost 2 bases to trimming and J lost 8 bases; unmatched junction nucleotides: 8. CDR1 LNHDA and CDR2 SQIVND come from the germline V gene (reference sequence).

The rearrangement uses TRBV4-1 and TRBJ1-5; a weak D match, TRBD1 (5 bases). The CDR3 has 15 residues. With 0 bases removed from V and 3 bases from J, the gap between germline ends came to 9 bases. Germline assignment: CDR1 MGHRA and CDR2 YSYEKL. The CDR3: CASSQEGGDNQPQHF. The CDR3, as DNA: TGCGCCAGCAGCCAAGAGGGGGGGGACAATCAGCCCCAGCATTTT.

This clone was seen a handful of times. This chain joins TRBV2 and TRBJ2-5; the match to TRBD1 covers 9 bases. From germline, CDR1 is SNHLY and CDR2 FYNNEI. The CDR3 has 15 amino acids. The J segment lost 5 bases and the V segment lost 5 bases, leaving 9 bases of the junction unmatched. CDR3 region: CASSTGTGRMETQYF. The DNA for the CDR3 is TGTGCCAGCAGTACCGGGACAGGGAGAATGGAGACCCAGTACTTC.

The chain joins TRBV6-1 to TRBJ1-2; possibly TRBD1 for D (5 bases). Germline lookup yields CDR1 MNHNS and CDR2 SASEGT. The CDR3 contains 12 residues. V was clipped by 7 bases and J by 4 bases, with 10 bases between them. This CDR3 is CASMGQTYGYTF. CDR3 coding DNA: TGTGCCAGCATGGGGCAGACCTATGGCTACACCTTC.

The table lists this clone with a few counts. V usage is TRBV7-2 and J usage is TRBJ2-3; D may be TRBD2 (7 bases). CDR1 is SGHTA, CDR2 FQGNSA, per germline. The ends were cut back, 4 bases at V and 3 bases at J, with 11 bases in the middle. This CDR3 is built from 14 residues. The CDR3 DNA is TGTGCCAGCAGCTGGGGGGGCCTAACAGATACGCAGTATTTT. This translates into CASSWGGLTDTQYF. Complete variable domain (other parts from reference TRBV7-2 and TRBJ2-3): GAGVSQSPSNKVTEKGKDVELRCDPISGHTALYWYRQSLGQGLEFLIYFQGNSAPDKSGLPSDRFSAERTGGSVSTLTIQRTQQEDSAVYLCASSWGGLTDTQYFGPGTRLTVL.

The chain has TRBV30 and TRBJ2-5; D not certain. This CDR3 has 13 amino acids. Trimming took 4 bases from V and 7 from J, leaving 16 bases between them. Germline V gives CDR1 GTSNPN, CDR2 SVGIG (reference sequence). Here the CDR3 reads CAWTSYGPGTQYF. CDR3 coding DNA: TGTGCCTGGACCTCGTATGGGCCTGGGACCCAGTACTTC.

This clone was counted at least ten times. This chain joins TRBV14 and TRBJ2-7; a weak D match, TRBD1 (5 bases). Germline CDR1 SGHDN, CDR2 FVKESK. The CDR3 is 11 amino acids. The V end was cut by 8 bases, the J end by 4 bases, with 9 bases between. This CDR3 reads CASGRGYEQYF. The DNA for the CDR3 is TGTGCCAGCGGTAGGGGTTACGAGCAGTACTTC. The full variable domain, its missing parts supplied by reference TRBV14 and TRBJ2-7, is EAGVTQFPSHSVIEKGQTVTLRCDPISGHDNLYWYRRVMGKEIKFLLHFVKESKQDESGMPNNRFLAERTGGTYSTLKVQPAELEDSGVYFCASGRGYEQYFGPGTRLTVT.

V is TRBV14 and J is TRBJ2-3, with 7 positions matching TRBD2. Germline CDR1 and CDR2: SGHDN and FVKESK. This CDR3 is 15 amino acids long. V lost 4 bases to trimming and J lost 2 bases; unmatched junction nucleotides: 6. The CDR3 sequence is CASSPTGTTTDTQYF. Written as DNA, the CDR3 is TGTGCCAGCAGCCCGACCGGGACTACCACAGATACGCAGTATTTT.

This clone appeared a few times. V gene TRBV27 combines with J gene TRBJ2-1; 9 bases match TRBD1. The CDR3 spans 17 residues. Per the germline V gene, CDR1 is MNHEY and CDR2 is SMNVEV (reference sequence). Losses at the gene ends were 4 bases for V and 2 bases for J; bases not matched to a gene: 9. The CDR3 nucleotides read TGTGCCAGCAGTTCGCCCCGAGGGACAGGGCCCTACAATGAGCAGTTCTTC. Protein sequence: CASSSPRGTGPYNEQFF.

This clone was seen only a few times. This chain joins TRBV5-1 and TRBJ2-7, with no clear D. The V gene lost 4 bases and the J gene lost 7 bases, with 15 bases spanning the gap. The length of the CDR3 is 13 residues. Germline CDR1 SGHRS, CDR2 YFSETQ. CDR3 sequence: CASSIKGTEEQYF. Here the CDR3 DNA reads TGCGCCAGCAGCATCAAAGGAACGGAGGAGCAGTACTTC.

The chain has TRBV9 and TRBJ1-2; 8 nucleotides agree with TRBD1. Germline V gives CDR1 SGDLS, CDR2 YYNGEE. The J segment lost 6 bases and the V segment lost 0 bases, leaving 7 bases of the junction unmatched. CDR3 length: 15 amino acids. This CDR3 reads CASSVGQGKENGYTF. The DNA of the CDR3 is TGTGCCAGCAGCGTAGGACAGGGGAAGGAAAATGGCTACACCTTC.

The chain recombines TRBV5-1 with TRBJ2-1; 8 bases map to TRBD2. Germline trimming cut 2 bases from V and 7 bases from J; bases unmatched to any gene: 17. This CDR3 is built from 18 residues. From germline, CDR1 is SGHRS and CDR2 YFSETQ. The CDR3 region has the DNA TGCGCCAGCAGCTTCGCGCCGGGACTAGGACGCCAGATTAATGAGCAGTTCTTC. It encodes CASSFAPGLGRQINEQFF.

CDR3 region: CAISDTETNYGYTF. The CDR3 nucleotides read TGTGCCATCAGTGATACAGAGACTAACTATGGCTACACCTTC. The rearrangement uses TRBV10-3 and TRBJ1-2; D remains ambiguous. The CDR3 is 14 residues long. In germline, CDR1 is ENHRY, CDR2 SYGVKD. V lost 3 bases, J lost 0 bases, and 8 bases lay in between.

V and J are TRBV7-2 and TRBJ1-2; D gene ambiguous. Germline CDR1 SGHTA, CDR2 FQGNSA. The CDR3 is 14 residues long. V was cut by 5 bases and J by 3 bases, with 13 bases left in between. In nucleotides, the CDR3 is TGTGCCAGCAGCCACGGCCTCCGGGACTATGGCTACACCTTC. It yields the protein CASSHGLRDYGYTF.

This clone has more than one count but fewer than ten. The J gene is TRBJ2-3, the V gene TRBV12-5; 8 bases align to TRBD1. V lost 2 bases, J lost 5 bases, and 3 bases stayed unmatched. Germline CDR1 and CDR2: LGHNT and FRNRAP. The CDR3 runs to 14 residues. CDR3 bases: TGTGCTAGTGGTTTGCTGACAGGGGAAGATACGCAGTATTTT. This codes for CASGLLTGEDTQYF.

This clone was counted between two and nine times. V gene TRBV7-9 combines with J gene TRBJ1-2, with 9 nucleotides matching TRBD1. CDR1 and CDR2 (germline): SEHNR, FQNEAQ (reference sequence). J gave up 6 bases and V 4 bases, and 6 bases lay outside the gene matches. The CDR3 extends over 14 amino acids. As DNA, the CDR3 is TGTGCCAGCAGCTCCTCCGGGACAGGGAATGGCTACACCTTC. It is translated as CASSSSGTGNGYTF.

This chain links TRBV18 with TRBJ1-1, with a weak D call TRBD1 (5 bases). Germline values: CDR1 KGHSH, CDR2 LQKENI. The CDR3 is made up of 13 amino acids. Deletions cut 5 bases from V and 1 base from J, with 8 bases between. CDR3 region: CASSWGGNTEAFF. As DNA, the CDR3 is TGTGCCAGCTCATGGGGGGGGAACACTGAAGCTTTCTTT.